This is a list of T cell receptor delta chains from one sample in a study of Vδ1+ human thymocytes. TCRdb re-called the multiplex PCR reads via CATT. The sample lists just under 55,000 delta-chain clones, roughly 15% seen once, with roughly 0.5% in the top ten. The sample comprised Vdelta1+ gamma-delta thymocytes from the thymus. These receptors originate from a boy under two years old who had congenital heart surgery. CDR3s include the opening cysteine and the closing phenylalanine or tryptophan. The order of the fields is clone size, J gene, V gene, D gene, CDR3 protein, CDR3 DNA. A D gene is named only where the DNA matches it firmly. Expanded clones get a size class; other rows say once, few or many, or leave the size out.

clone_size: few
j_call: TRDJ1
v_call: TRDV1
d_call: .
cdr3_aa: CALGELTAFLMGGTNKLIF
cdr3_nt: TGTGCTCTTGGGGAACTTACGGCCTTCCTCATGGGGGGGACAAATAAACTCATCTTT

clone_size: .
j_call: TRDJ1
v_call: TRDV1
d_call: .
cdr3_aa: CALGEPSSGPHGTTYTDKLIF
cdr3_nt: TGTGCTCTTGGGGAACCCTCGTCTGGGCCACACGGAACGACGTACACCGATAAACTCATCTTT

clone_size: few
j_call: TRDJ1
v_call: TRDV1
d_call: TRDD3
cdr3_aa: CALGELHVLGDTGIDKLIF
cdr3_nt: TGTGCTCTTGGGGAACTACACGTACTGGGGGATACAGGAATCGATAAACTCATCTTT

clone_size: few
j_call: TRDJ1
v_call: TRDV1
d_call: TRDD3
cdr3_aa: CALGERYSKPYQSTGGSYTDKLIF
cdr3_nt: TGTGCTCTTGGGGAACGATACTCCAAGCCTTACCAATCTACTGGGGGATCATACACCGATAAACTCATCTTT

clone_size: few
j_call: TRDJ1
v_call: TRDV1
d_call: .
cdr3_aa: CALGEATGLIF
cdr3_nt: TGTGCTCTTGGGGAGGCTACGGGACTCATCTTT

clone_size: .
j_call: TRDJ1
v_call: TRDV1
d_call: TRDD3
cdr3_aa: CALGGIRGTGGDPPKLIF
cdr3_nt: TGTGCTCTTGGGGGAATCCGCGGTACTGGGGGAGACCCACCTAAACTCATCTTT

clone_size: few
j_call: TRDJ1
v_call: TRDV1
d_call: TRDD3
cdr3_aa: CALGGPSLGEETYTDKLIF
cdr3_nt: TGTGCTCTTGGGGGACCTTCCCTGGGGGAAGAAACGTACACCGATAAACTCATCTTT

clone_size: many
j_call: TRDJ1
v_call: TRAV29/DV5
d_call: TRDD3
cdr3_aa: CAAMCLLPYWGTTTHKYADKLIF
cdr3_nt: TGTGCAGCAATGTGCCTTCTTCCGTACTGGGGGACAACGACACACAAATACGCCGATAAACTCATCTTT

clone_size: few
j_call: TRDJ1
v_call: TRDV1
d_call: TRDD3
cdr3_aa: CALGETIFPPGGYADKLIF
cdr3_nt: TGTGCTCTTGGGGAAACCATTTTCCCACCTGGGGGATATGCCGATAAACTCATCTTT

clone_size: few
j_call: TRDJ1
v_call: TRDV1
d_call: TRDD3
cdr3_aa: CALGELDFLCSLGEDTDKLIF
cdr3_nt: TGTGCTCTTGGGGAACTGGACTTCCTATGCTCACTGGGGGAAGACACCGATAAACTCATCTTT

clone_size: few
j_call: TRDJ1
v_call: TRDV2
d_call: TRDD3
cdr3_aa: CARDRTGGLLLDKLIF
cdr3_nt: TGTGCCCGTGACCGTACTGGGGGCCTCCTACTCGATAAACTCATCTTT

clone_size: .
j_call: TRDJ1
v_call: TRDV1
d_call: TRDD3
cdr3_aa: CALGDHSLGLGDTAYTDKLIF
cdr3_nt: TGTGCTCTTGGGGACCATTCCTTAGGACTGGGGGATACTGCGTACACCGATAAACTCATCTTT

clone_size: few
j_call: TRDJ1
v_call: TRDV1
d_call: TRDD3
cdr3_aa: CALGEGIYLGDEGKLIF
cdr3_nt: TGTGCTCTTGGGGAAGGGATCTACTTGGGGGACGAGGGCAAACTCATCTTT

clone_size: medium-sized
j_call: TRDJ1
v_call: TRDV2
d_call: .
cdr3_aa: CACDLKLIF
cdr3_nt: TGTGCCTGTGACCTTAAACTCATCTTT

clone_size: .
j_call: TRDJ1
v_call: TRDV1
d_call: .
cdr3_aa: CALGEPRLLPRGCDKLIF
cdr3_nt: TGTGCTCTTGGGGAACCCCGCCTCCTACCTCGGGGATGCGATAAACTCATCTTT